The 30 T cell receptor beta chains below all came from one sample that was sequenced in a study of response to subunit inactivated influenza vaccine. In TCRdb, the RT-PCR reads were re-called with MiXCR into one record per CDR3 protein. Of 300,000 to 350,000 distinct CDR3 sequences listed, roughly 22% are singletons. This specimen was PBMCs from blood, taken less than 22 months after vaccination. These receptors came from a man between 45 and 75 years old who received an inactivated influenza vaccine.

This clonotype was seen only a few times. V usage is TRBV12-3 or TRBV12-4 and J usage is TRBJ2-3, with D unresolved. The CDR3 length is 13 residues. V was trimmed by 2 bases and J by 4 bases, leaving 7 bases between them. The CDR3 DNA sequence: TGTGCCAGCAGTTTAATAGGGTCAGATACGCAGTATTTT. This encodes CASSLIGSDTQYF.

This clonotype was counted only a few times. The V call is TRBV3-1, the J call TRBJ1-2; possibly TRBD1 for D (6 bases). The V and J ends lost 4 bases and 8 bases respectively, with 17 bases between them. The CDR3 covers 14 residues. Germline V gene data show CDR1 as LGHDT and CDR2 as YNNKEL (reference sequence). In DNA form, the CDR3 reads TGTGCCAGCAGCCCCCGACAGGAGTCGGGGGGCTACACCTTC. It specifies CASSPRQESGGYTF.

This clonotype was seen only a few times. J is TRBJ2-3 and V is TRBV7-2; 11 nucleotides match TRBD2. The CDR3 is 16 amino acids. V shed 5 bases, J shed 3 bases, and the junction held 7 bases outside the gene matches. Germline CDR1 and CDR2: SGHTA and FQGNSA. Here the CDR3 reads CASSTRGLAVTDTQYF. The CDR3 nucleotides are TGTGCCAGCAGCACGCGGGGACTAGCGGTTACAGATACGCAGTATTTT.

V usage is TRBV20-1 and J usage is TRBJ2-1; D perhaps matches TRBD2 (5 bases). V dropped 5 bases and J dropped 5 bases, with 10 bases sitting between them. The CDR3 totals 12 residues. CDR1 and CDR2 (germline): DFQATT, SNEGSKA (reference sequence). CDR3 bases: TGCAGTGCTTGGACTGACGACAATGAGCAGTTCTTC. This codes for CSAWTDDNEQFF.

This CDR3 reads CASSPRPNEKLFF. The CDR3 region has the DNA TGTGCCAGCAGTCCCAGACCTAATGAAAAACTGTTTTTT. The chain joins TRBV12-3 or TRBV12-4 to TRBJ1-4; no firm D call. Deletions cut 5 bases from V and 3 bases from J, with 7 bases between. The length of the CDR3 is 13 residues.

The chain recombines TRBV5-5 with TRBJ1-1; no firm D call. CDR1 is SGHKS, CDR2 YYEKEE, per germline (reference sequence). Trimming pared 0 bases from V and 0 bases from J, leaving 9 bases between. The CDR3 covers 15 residues. This CDR3 is CASSLGHALNTEAFF. In DNA form, the CDR3 reads TGTGCCAGCAGCTTGGGACATGCCCTGAACACTGAAGCTTTCTTT.

The table lists this clonotype with a few counts. The chain joins TRBV20-1 to TRBJ1-2; D not certain. V was cut by 0 bases and J by 7 bases, with 9 bases left in between. The CDR3 extends over 12 amino acids. Germline CDR1 reads DFQATT; CDR2 reads SNEGSKA (reference sequence). CDR3 DNA sequence: TGCAGTGCTAGAGATCTGGGATCTGGCTACACCTTC. Encoded protein: CSARDLGSGYTF.

The chain is built from TRBV20-1 and TRBJ2-1; TRBD2 matches at 9 bases. With 6 bases clipped from V and 2 bases from J, the junction kept 5 bases outside the gene matches. Germline values: CDR1 DFQATT, CDR2 SNEGSKA (reference sequence). The CDR3 runs to 14 residues. This CDR3 reads CSAAASGTYNEQFF. CDR3 bases: TGCAGTGCGGCAGCTAGCGGGACCTACAATGAGCAGTTCTTC.

This clonotype was recorded many times. This chain links TRBV7-2 with TRBJ2-3; TRBD2 might be the D (5 bases). Trimming took 1 base from V and 0 from J, leaving 8 bases between them. This CDR3 has 15 amino acids. CDR1 is SGHTA and CDR2 is FQGNSA in the germline V gene. CDR3 amino acids: CASSLGGVSTDTQYF. The CDR3 nucleotides read TGTGCCAGCAGCTTAGGGGGAGTAAGCACAGATACGCAGTATTTT.

The chain couples TRBV12-3 or TRBV12-4 to TRBJ2-1; 7 bases are shared with TRBD2. After removal of 0 bases from V and 4 bases from J, the junction contained 3 bases not matched to a gene. This CDR3 region has 15 residues. The CDR3 spells CASSLARGVYNEQFF. CDR3 in DNA: TGTGCCAGCAGTTTAGCCCGGGGGGTATACAATGAGCAGTTCTTC.

V and J are TRBV28 and TRBJ2-1, with 13 bases fitting TRBD2. The CDR3 covers 15 residues. Germline CDR1 is MDHEN and CDR2 is SYDVKM. Trimming cost V 6 bases and J 10 bases; bases outside gene matches: 9. CDR3 sequence (DNA): TGTGCCAGCAGCCCTAGGACTAGCGGGAGAGAGGAGCAGTTCTTC. Its translation: CASSPRTSGREEQFF. The full variable domain, completed using reference TRBV28 and TRBJ2-1, is DVKVTQSSRYLVKRTGEKVFLECVQDMDHENMFWYRQDPGLGLRLIYFSYDVKMKEKGDIPEGYSVSREKKERFSLILESASTNQTSMYLCASSPRTSGREEQFFGPGTRLTVL.

In its sample, this clonotype was seen a few times. The chain joins TRBV12-5 to TRBJ2-2, with no clear D. Trimming took 5 bases from V and 1 from J, leaving 5 bases between them. The germline V gene has CDR1 LGHNT and CDR2 FRNRAP. CDR3 length: 13 amino acids. The CDR3 sequence is CASGPMNTGELFF. In DNA form, the CDR3 reads TGTGCTAGTGGTCCGATGAACACCGGGGAGCTGTTTTTT.

This clonotype was detected a few times. The chain uses TRBV7-8 and TRBJ2-2, with TRBD1 identical over 7 bases. Unmatched junction bases numbered 14, after V lost 6 bases and J lost 1 base. The CDR3 totals 18 residues. Per germline, CDR1 SGHVS and CDR2 FQNEAQ. DNA for the CDR3: TGTGCCAGCAGACTAGTTGCTGACTACAGGGGGAACACCGGGGAGCTGTTTTTT. Translation: CASRLVADYRGNTGELFF.

This clonotype was seen more than once but under ten times. This chain links TRBV9 with TRBJ2-7; TRBD2 matches at 9 bases. The germline gives CDR1 SGDLS, CDR2 YYNGEE. V was clipped by 0 bases and J by 3 bases; unmatched bases: 4. The CDR3 covers 15 residues. For the CDR3, the DNA is TGTGCCAGCAGCGTAGGCTCGACTAGCGGCTACGAGCAGTACTTC. It yields the protein CASSVGSTSGYEQYF.

This clonotype was seen only a few times. The gene calls are TRBV10-3 and TRBJ1-6; D remains unclear. The CDR3 is 13 residues long. V was trimmed by 7 bases and J by 7 bases, leaving 11 bases between them. CDR1 is ENHRY and CDR2 is SYGVKD in the germline V gene. The CDR3 is CAIKGSTNSPLHF. The CDR3 region has the DNA TGTGCCATCAAGGGCAGTACCAATTCACCCCTCCACTTT.

This clonotype was recorded a few times. The CDR3 DNA sequence: TGTGCCAGCAACCCTTTGTGGACGAGTGGCTACACCTTC. Translating gives CASNPLWTSGYTF. This chain uses TRBV28 with TRBJ1-2; D unresolved. Deletions cut 7 bases from V and 7 bases from J, with 16 bases between. The germline V gene has CDR1 MDHEN and CDR2 SYDVKM. The CDR3 contains 13 residues.

A few counts support this clonotype. The genes are TRBV19 and TRBJ1-1; D not resolved. V gave up 9 bases and J gave up 0 bases, with 20 bases separating them. Germline CDR1 reads LNHDA; CDR2 reads SQIVND (reference sequence). The CDR3 contains 16 residues. CDR3 in DNA: TGTGCCAGCACGACAAAGCGTAATTCCGTGAACACTGAAGCTTTCTTT. It codes for CASTTKRNSVNTEAFF. Together with reference TRBV19 and TRBJ1-1, the CDR3 gives the full variable domain: DGGITQSPKYLFRKEGQNVTLSCEQNLNHDAMYWYRQDPGQGLRLIYYSQIVNDFQKGDIAEGYSVSREKKESFPLTVTSAQKNPTAFYLCASTTKRNSVNTEAFFGQGTRLTVV.

J is TRBJ1-4 and V is TRBV6-5; unclear D gene. The germline V gene encodes CDR1 MNHEY and CDR2 SVGAGI. CDR3 length: 12 amino acids. The V end lost 11 bases, the J end lost 3 bases, and 10 bases lay between the germline ends. The CDR3: CASVGPNEKLFF. CDR3 DNA: TGTGCCTCGGTCGGGCCTAATGAAAAACTGTTTTTT.

This rearrangement joins TRBV4-2 to TRBJ1-6; D unresolved. CDR1 is LGHNA and CDR2 is YNFKEQ in the germline V gene. This CDR3 region has 17 residues. The V end lost 0 bases, the J end lost 8 bases, and 17 bases lay between the germline ends. CDR3 DNA: TGTGCCAGCAGCCAAGACATCTACCGGGCAGCTGATTCACCCCTCCACTTT. Translation gives CASSQDIYRAADSPLHF.

The table lists this clonotype with a few counts. The chain uses TRBV2 and TRBJ1-2; D is undetermined. CDR3 length: 15 amino acids. Looked up from germline, CDR1 is SNHLY and CDR2 is FYNNEI. With 2 bases removed from V and 8 bases from J, the gap between germline ends came to 18 bases. CDR3 amino acids: CASSELGPGFRGYTF. The CDR3 nucleotides read TGTGCCAGCAGTGAATTAGGCCCGGGATTTCGCGGCTACACCTTC.

This clonotype was detected only once. This sequence joins TRBV6-5 and TRBJ2-2; no definite D call. V shed 6 bases and J shed 5 bases, with 7 bases lying between them. Germline V gene data show CDR1 as MNHEY and CDR2 as SVGAGI. This CDR3 is 12 amino acids long. The CDR3 spells CASRLGTGELFF. The CDR3 DNA reads TGTGCCAGCAGGCTTGGAACCGGGGAGCTGTTTTTT.

This clonotype was seen a few times. V and J are TRBV5-1 and TRBJ2-3, with D tentatively TRBD2 (6 bases). V lost 4 bases, J lost 7 bases, and 16 bases lay in between. This CDR3 comprises 14 residues. Per germline, CDR1 SGHRS and CDR2 YFSETQ. CDR3 in DNA: TGCGCCAGCAGCCTCTCTGTGGGGAGGAATACGCAGTATTTT. As protein: CASSLSVGRNTQYF.

This clonotype was detected a few times. V gene TRBV5-1 combines with J gene TRBJ1-1; D ambiguous. V lost 0 bases and J lost 6, with 9 bases in between. CDR3 length: 13 residues. The germline CDR1 and CDR2 sequences are SGHRS and YFSETQ. The CDR3, as DNA: TGCGCCAGCAGCTTGGCCAAGGGTGCTGAAGCTTTCTTT. Amino acids: CASSLAKGAEAFF.

The chain is built from TRBV7-2 and TRBJ1-1; the match to TRBD1 covers 7 bases. This CDR3 is 16 amino acids long. V lost 3 bases, J lost 0 bases, and 7 bases stayed unmatched. In germline, CDR1 is SGHTA, CDR2 FQGNSA. The CDR3 is CASSFWDSLMNTEAFF. CDR3 nucleotides: TGTGCCAGCAGCTTCTGGGACAGCCTTATGAACACTGAAGCTTTCTTT.

This chain connects TRBV6-5 to TRBJ2-1; D gene uncertain. With 6 bases removed from V and 5 bases from J, the gap between germline ends came to 5 bases. This CDR3 contains 11 residues. CDR1 is MNHEY, CDR2 SVGAGI, per germline. This chain's CDR3 is CASRNNNEQFF. The CDR3 DNA reads as TGTGCCAGCAGAAACAACAATGAGCAGTTCTTC.

The chain links TRBV6-2 or TRBV6-3 to TRBJ1-5, with D hard to call. The V gene lost 8 bases and the J gene lost 5 bases, with 16 bases spanning the gap. CDR1 is MNHEY, CDR2 SVGEGT, per germline. CDR3 size: 14 residues. CDR3 amino acids: CASRIRRVDQPQHF. The CDR3 nucleotides are TGTGCCAGCCGCATCCGGAGGGTTGATCAGCCCCAGCATTTT.

This clonotype was detected ten times or more. This chain uses TRBV18 with TRBJ1-1; D is unresolved. Germline-derived CDR1 and CDR2 are KGHSH and LQKENI. Trimming took off 2 bases at V and 2 bases at J, with 6 bases between the two ends. The CDR3 covers 13 residues. CDR3 bases: TGTGCCAGCTCACCAACCCGAAACACTGAAGCTTTCTTT. This encodes CASSPTRNTEAFF.

V usage is TRBV5-1 and J usage is TRBJ1-1; TRBD1 might be the D (6 bases). The germline V gene encodes CDR1 SGHRS and CDR2 YFSETQ. CDR3 length: 15 residues. V was pared by 3 bases and J by 0 bases, with 12 bases between. Written as DNA, the CDR3 is TGCGCCAGCAGCTCAGGGGCGTGGATGAACACTGAAGCTTTCTTT. This codes for CASSSGAWMNTEAFF.

V is TRBV20-1 and J is TRBJ2-7; D perhaps matches TRBD2 (5 bases). Trimming shortened V by 5 bases and J by 2 bases, and 19 bases separated the two germline ends. There are 15 residues in the CDR3. The V gene's germline CDR1 is DFQATT and CDR2 SNEGSKA (reference sequence). The CDR3 DNA reads TGCAGTGCTCAGAGGGCGCAGGCAGACACCTACGAGCAGTACTTC. Protein sequence: CSAQRAQADTYEQYF.

The rearrangement uses TRBV20-1 and TRBJ1-1; possible D gene TRBD1, 5 bases. CDR3 size: 14 residues. The ends were cut back, 2 bases at V and 4 bases at J, with 14 bases in the middle. The germline CDR1 and CDR2 sequences are DFQATT and SNEGSKA (reference sequence). For the CDR3, the DNA is TGCAGTGCTAGAAATCCGGGGGAACGCACTGAAGCTTTCTTT. Protein product: CSARNPGERTEAFF.